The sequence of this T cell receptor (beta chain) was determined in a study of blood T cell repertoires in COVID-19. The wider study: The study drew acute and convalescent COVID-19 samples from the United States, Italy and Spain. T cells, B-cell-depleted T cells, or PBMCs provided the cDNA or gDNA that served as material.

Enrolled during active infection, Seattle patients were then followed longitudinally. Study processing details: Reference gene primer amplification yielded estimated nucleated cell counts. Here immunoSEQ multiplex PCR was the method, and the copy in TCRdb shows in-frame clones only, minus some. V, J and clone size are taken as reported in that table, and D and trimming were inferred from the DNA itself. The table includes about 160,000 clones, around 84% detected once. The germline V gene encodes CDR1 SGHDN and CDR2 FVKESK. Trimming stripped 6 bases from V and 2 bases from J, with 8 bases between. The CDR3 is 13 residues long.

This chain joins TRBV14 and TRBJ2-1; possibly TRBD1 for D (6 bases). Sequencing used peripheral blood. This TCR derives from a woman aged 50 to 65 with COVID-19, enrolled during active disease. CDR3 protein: CASRQGAYNEQFF. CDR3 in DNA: TGTGCCAGCAGACAGGGAGCCTACAATGAGCAGTTCTTC.